The 21 T cell receptor beta chains given below trace back to one sample, sequenced in a study of quantifying T cell responses using KT2 cells. Study-wide context: TCR alpha and beta constant-region primers primed reverse transcription of RNA.

Each cDNA got a UMI-containing oligo ligated at its 3' end. The first PCR ran approximately 4 cycles with an equimolar RC1.1 and RC1.2 beta primer mix. One entry per CDR3 protein, called by TCRdb with MiXCR from the UMI-ligation and nested PCR reads. The sample has tens of thousands of distinct CDR3 sequences; about 7.1% are singletons. Sequenced input: PBMCs spiked with cells of the T cell clone KT2. Every receptor here comes from a human donor.

This clonotype has more than one count but fewer than ten. The V gene is TRBV5-1, the J gene TRBJ1-6; a weak D match, TRBD1 (6 bases). Germline V lookup: CDR1 SGHRS, CDR2 YFSETQ. V lost 1 base and J lost 5, with 7 bases in between. The CDR3 covers 14 residues. CDR3 DNA sequence: TGCGCCAGCAGCTTGTCAGGGGATAATTCACCCCTCCACTTT. It yields the protein CASSLSGDNSPLHF. Full variable domain (rest looked up from reference TRBV5-1 and TRBJ1-6): KAGVTQTPRYLIKTRGQQVTLSCSPISGHRSVSWYQQTPGQGLQFLFEYFSETQRNKGNFPGRFSGRQFSNSRSEMNVSTLELGDSALYLCASSLSGDNSPLHFGNGTRLTVT.

The chain links TRBV2 to TRBJ2-1, with unresolved D. This CDR3 is 13 amino acids long. V was clipped by 5 bases and J by 0 bases, with 5 bases between them. The germline V gene encodes CDR1 SNHLY and CDR2 FYNNEI. The DNA for the CDR3 is TGTGCCAGCAGTTGGAGCTCCTACAATGAGCAGTTCTTC. It specifies CASSWSSYNEQFF.

This clonotype was observed a few times. This may come from a read error, since a much larger clone is one base off. The genes are TRBV6-6 and TRBJ1-2, with unresolved D. The germline V gene has CDR1 MNHNY and CDR2 SVGAGI (reference sequence). CDR3 length equals 12 residues. CDR3 coding DNA: TGTGCCACCACGAGGCAGCCGGCTGGCTACAACTTC. Protein sequence: CATTRQPAGYNF.

There are a few counts of this clonotype. V gene TRBV2 combines with J gene TRBJ2-3; no clear D. The CDR3 contains 11 residues. Trimming took 8 bases from V and 2 from J, leaving 5 bases between them. Germline CDR1 reads SNHLY; CDR2 reads FYNNEI. The CDR3 region has the DNA TGTGCCAGCGTATACACAGATACGCAGTATTTT. This sequence encodes CASVYTDTQYF. The full variable domain, rest sourced from reference TRBV2 and TRBJ2-3, is EPEVTQTPSHQVTQMGQEVILRCVPISNHLYFYWYRQILGQKVEFLVSFYNNEISEKSEIFDDQFSVERPDGSNFTLKIRSTKLEDSAMYFCASVYTDTQYFGPGTRLTVL.

The sample holds many counts of this clonotype. The chain combines TRBV10-2 with TRBJ1-5; TRBD1 is a possible D gene (6 bases). This CDR3 region has 14 residues. CDR1 and CDR2 from the germline V gene are WSHSY and SAAADI. V lost 6 bases and J 3 bases, leaving 12 bases between the germline ends. In nucleotides, the CDR3 is TGCGCCAGCAGCCTGGGACACAACAATCAGCCCCAGCATTTT. Protein: CASSLGHNNQPQHF.

The table lists this clonotype with many counts. The chain couples TRBV29-1 to TRBJ2-7; the D gene could be TRBD1 or TRBD2 (5 bases each). This CDR3 region has 13 residues. Germline V gene lookup returns CDR1 SQVTM and CDR2 ANQGSEA. Trimming left V 3 bases short and J 7 bases short, with 16 bases between. CDR3 in DNA: TGCAGCGTTGATGGGACGGATATACGAGAGCAGTACTTC. It encodes CSVDGTDIREQYF.

In this sample, this clonotype turned up many times. V is TRBV10-3 and J is TRBJ2-3; no clear D gene. The CDR3 has 18 residues. Germline CDR1 is ENHRY and CDR2 is SYGVKD. Trimming cost V 0 bases and J 0 bases, with 16 bases left between them. The DNA for the CDR3 is TGTGCCATCAGTGAGTCGACGTTAGCCCACGGGAGCACAGATACGCAGTATTTT. Amino acid sequence: CAISESTLAHGSTDTQYF.

The J gene is TRBJ2-1, the V gene TRBV18; no clear D gene. Trimming took 3 bases from V and 9 from J, leaving 33 bases between them. The CDR3 spans 20 residues. The germline V gene has CDR1 KGHSH and CDR2 LQKENI. CDR3 in amino acids: CASSPSFGSSSYNPSSEQFF. The DNA of the CDR3 is TGTGCCAGCTCACCTTCTTTTGGTAGCAGCTCCTACAACCCGAGTAGTGAGCAGTTCTTC. The full variable domain, with the rest looked up from reference TRBV18 and TRBJ2-1, is NAGVMQNPRHLVRRRGQEARLRCSPMKGHSHVYWYRQLPEEGLKFMVYLQKENIIDESGMPKERFSAEFPKEGPSILRIQQVVRGDSAAYFCASSPSFGSSSYNPSSEQFFGPGTRLTVL.

In its sample, this clonotype was seen many times. The gene calls are TRBV5-1 and TRBJ1-4; TRBD1 matches 8 bases. CDR1 SGHRS and CDR2 YFSETQ come from the germline V gene. This CDR3 is 16 amino acids long. The J segment lost 5 bases and the V segment lost 3 bases, leaving 9 bases of the junction unmatched. CDR3 nucleotides: TGCGCCAGCAGCTCACCCGGACAGGGCCGGAATGAAAAACTGTTTTTT. It codes for CASSSPGQGRNEKLFF.

This clonotype was counted a few times. J is TRBJ2-3 and V is TRBV7-2, with D maybe TRBD2 (6 bases). Trimming cost V 4 bases and J 0 bases, with 11 bases left between them. The germline V gene has CDR1 SGHTA and CDR2 FQGNSA. CDR3 length: 15 amino acids. The CDR3 DNA reads as TGTGCCAGCAGCTCGGACTACCTTAGCACAGATACGCAGTATTTT. The encoded protein is CASSSDYLSTDTQYF.

J is TRBJ2-5 and V is TRBV7-7; 11 nucleotides match TRBD2. The length of the CDR3 is 15 residues. Per the germline V gene, CDR1 is SSHAT and CDR2 is FNYEAQ (reference sequence). The ends lost 5 bases at V and 7 bases at J; junction bases unmatched: 9. The CDR3 loop is CASSPSGGTSGTQYF. The CDR3 nucleotides read TGTGCCAGCAGCCCTAGCGGGGGGACGTCCGGGACCCAGTACTTC.

In nucleotides, the CDR3 is TGTGCCAGCAGTGGCCGACGGGTCACAGATACGCAGTATTTT. It codes for CASSGRRVTDTQYF. This chain links TRBV2 with TRBJ2-3; no firm D call. CDR1 and CDR2 (germline): SNHLY, FYNNEI. The CDR3 is 14 amino acids. V lost 4 bases and J lost 2, with 10 bases in between.

In its sample, this clonotype was seen many times. This chain joins TRBV7-2 and TRBJ1-4; a weak D match, TRBD1 (5 bases). Between the trimmed V and J ends, which lost 3 bases and 3 bases, there was a span of 8 bases. The germline gives CDR1 SGHTA, CDR2 FQGNSA. The CDR3 sequence is 14 residues long. In DNA, the CDR3 is TGTGCCAGCAGCTTGACAGCGGCTAATGAAAAACTGTTTTTT. This sequence encodes CASSLTAANEKLFF.

This clonotype was found a few times. The chain carries TRBV12-5 and TRBJ1-6, with D possibly TRBD1 on 6 matching bases. The CDR3 contains 19 residues. The V gene lost 0 bases and the J gene lost 0 bases, with 15 bases spanning the gap. CDR1 and CDR2 from the germline V gene are LGHNT and FRNRAP. CDR3 sequence (DNA): TGTGCTAGTGGTTTGGTAACCACAGGACAGCTCTCCTATAATTCACCCCTCCACTTT. Protein product: CASGLVTTGQLSYNSPLHF.

A few counts support this clonotype. The CDR3: CSARPPGTGVWGTETLDEQFF. The CDR3, as DNA: TGCAGTGCTAGACCCCCCGGGACAGGGGTTTGGGGGACTGAAACTTTGGATGAGCAGTTCTTC. The V gene is TRBV20-1, the J gene TRBJ2-1; 10 bases agree with TRBD1. This CDR3 has 21 residues. CDR1 DFQATT and CDR2 SNEGSKA come from the germline V gene (reference sequence). J was trimmed by 8 bases and V by 2 bases; bases with no gene match: 27.

The chain combines TRBV5-4 with TRBJ2-7; D is unresolved. Germline CDR1 and CDR2: SGHNT and YYREEE (reference sequence). This CDR3 is built from 15 residues. The V gene lost 0 bases and the J gene lost 6 bases, with 16 bases spanning the gap. CDR3 DNA: TGTGCCAGCAGCTTGGCCCCTACCGGCGAAGCCGAGCAGTACTTC. Encoded protein: CASSLAPTGEAEQYF.

In DNA form, the CDR3 reads TGTGCCAAGACTAGCGGGAGGAGCACAGATACGCAGTATTTT. Amino acids: CAKTSGRSTDTQYF. The J gene is TRBJ2-3, the V gene TRBV2, with TRBD2 identical over 13 bases. Trimming at V came to 10 bases and at J to 0 bases, leaving 1 base not matched to a gene. CDR3 size: 14 residues. Germline CDR1 reads SNHLY; CDR2 reads FYNNEI.

This clonotype has just a few counts. This chain joins TRBV9 and TRBJ2-1, with unresolved D. Germline CDR1 SGDLS, CDR2 YYNGEE. V was cut by 0 bases and J by 0 bases, with 10 bases left in between. CDR3 size: 16 residues. In DNA form, the CDR3 reads TGTGCCAGCAGCGTAGCTGCGCTAAGCTCCTACAATGAGCAGTTCTTC. Translated, it gives CASSVAALSSYNEQFF.

Regarding this clonotype: Sequence at one end of the junction differs from germline and may be a read error. The rearrangement uses TRBV2 and TRBJ2-7; maybe TRBD1 (6 bases). The CDR3 spans 13 residues. In germline, CDR1 is SNHLY, CDR2 FYNNEI. In nucleotides, the CDR3 is TGTGCCAGCAGCGAAGACAGGTCCCACGAGCAGTACTTC. Protein: CASSEDRSHEQYF.

This clonotype was seen at least ten times. This chain links TRBV20-1 with TRBJ1-6; D might be TRBD1 (5 bases). Trimming stripped 3 bases from V and 9 bases from J, with 15 bases between. This CDR3 is built from 14 residues. CDR1 DFQATT and CDR2 SNEGSKA come from the germline V gene (reference sequence). Here the CDR3 DNA reads TGCAGTGCTAGCGGAACCGGACAAAGTTCACCCCTCCACTTT. Translation: CSASGTGQSSPLHF.

This clonotype showed up many times. In DNA, the CDR3 is TGTGCCACCAGCAGCGGGTACACTGAAGCTTTCTTT. This gives the protein CATSSGYTEAFF. The chain uses TRBV15 and TRBJ1-1; D gene unclear. Germline V gene data show CDR1 as LNHNV and CDR2 as YYDKDF (reference sequence). Trimming shortened V by 3 bases and J by 3 bases, and 5 bases separated the two germline ends. The CDR3 length is 12 residues. Supplemented by reference TRBV15 and TRBJ1-1, the full variable domain reads DAMVIQNPRYQVTQFGKPVTLSCSQTLNHNVMYWYQQKSSQAPKLLFHYYDKDFNNEADTPDNFQSRRPNTSFCFLDIRSPGLGDTAMYLCATSSGYTEAFFGQGTRLTVV.